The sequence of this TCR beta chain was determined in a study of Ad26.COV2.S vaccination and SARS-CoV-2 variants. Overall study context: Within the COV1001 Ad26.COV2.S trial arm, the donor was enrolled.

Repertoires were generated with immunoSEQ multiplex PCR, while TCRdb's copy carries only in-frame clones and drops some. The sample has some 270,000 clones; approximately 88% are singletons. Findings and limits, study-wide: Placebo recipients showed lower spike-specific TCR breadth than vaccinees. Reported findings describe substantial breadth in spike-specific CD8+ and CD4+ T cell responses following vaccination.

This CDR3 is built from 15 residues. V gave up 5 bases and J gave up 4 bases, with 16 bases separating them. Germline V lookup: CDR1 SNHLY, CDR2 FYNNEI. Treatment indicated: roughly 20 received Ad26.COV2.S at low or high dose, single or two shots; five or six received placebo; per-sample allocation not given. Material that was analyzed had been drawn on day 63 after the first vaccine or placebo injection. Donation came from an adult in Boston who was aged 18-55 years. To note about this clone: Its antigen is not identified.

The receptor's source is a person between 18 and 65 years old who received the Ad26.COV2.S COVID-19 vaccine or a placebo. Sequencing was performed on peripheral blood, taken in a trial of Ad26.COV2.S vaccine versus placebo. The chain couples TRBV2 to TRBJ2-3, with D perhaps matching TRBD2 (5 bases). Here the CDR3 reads CASSFRGIVADTQYF. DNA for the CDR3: TGTGCCAGCAGTTTTCGGGGAATTGTCGCAGATACGCAGTATTTT.